These 21 T cell receptor beta chains originate from one sample sequenced in a study of T cells after yellow fever vaccination. Using its own MiXCR run on the 5' RACE reads, TCRdb lists one record per CDR3 protein. The top ten hold roughly 3% of the sample, which has 340,000 or so distinct CDR3 sequences, around an eighth seen once. The sequencing here drew on CD4+ T cells sorted from PBMCs, taken 15 days after the yellow fever booster vaccination. Source of these receptors: a man aged 18 to 30 who received the YFV17D yellow fever vaccine.

This chain connects TRBV12-5 to TRBJ1-1; D perhaps matches TRBD1 (5 bases). The V end was cut by 8 bases, the J end by 4 bases, with 17 bases between. The CDR3 contains 14 residues. Germline CDR1 reads LGHNT; CDR2 reads FRNRAP. The CDR3 DNA reads as TGTGCTAGTTCCGGGGATTCTGGGGGCACTGAAGCTTTCTTT. Protein product: CASSGDSGGTEAFF.

The V and J genes are TRBV5-1 and TRBJ2-2; 9 nucleotides agree with TRBD1. V gave up 4 bases and J gave up 2 bases; unmatched junction bases: 3. This CDR3 is 15 amino acids long. Germline values: CDR1 SGHRS, CDR2 YFSETQ. The chain's CDR3 is CASSQGQGNTGELFF. CDR3 coding DNA: TGCGCCAGCAGCCAGGGACAGGGAAACACCGGGGAGCTGTTTTTT.

This clonotype was observed at least ten times. The V gene is TRBV29-1, the J gene TRBJ2-5, with D uncertain. The CDR3 spans 12 residues. CDR1 and CDR2 from the germline V gene are SQVTM and ANQGSEA. Trimming stripped 5 bases from V and 9 bases from J, with 16 bases between. CDR3 nucleotide sequence: TGCAGCGTTTACGGGCCCGGAGTCGCCCAGTACTTC. This codes for CSVYGPGVAQYF.

In its sample, this clonotype was seen a few times. The rearrangement uses TRBV20-1 and TRBJ1-1; D remains ambiguous. The V end was cut by 5 bases, the J end by 7 bases, with 14 bases between. Germline V gene sequence: CDR1 DFQATT, CDR2 SNEGSKA (reference sequence). This CDR3 has 12 residues. The DNA of the CDR3 is TGCAGTGCTGCCGGGAGGTACCGTGAAGCTTTCTTT. Translating gives CSAAGRYREAFF.

The chain employs TRBV5-1 and TRBJ2-5; D perhaps matches TRBD2 (6 bases). The CDR3 sequence is 14 residues long. Trimming took 3 bases from V and 4 from J, leaving 13 bases between them. The germline gives CDR1 SGHRS, CDR2 YFSETQ. The CDR3 nucleotides are TGCGCCAGCAGCTCCTCCCGGGGGACAGAGACCCAGTACTTC. This gives the protein CASSSSRGTETQYF. The variable domain in full, completed from reference TRBV5-1 and TRBJ2-5, reads KAGVTQTPRYLIKTRGQQVTLSCSPISGHRSVSWYQQTPGQGLQFLFEYFSETQRNKGNFPGRFSGRQFSNSRSEMNVSTLELGDSALYLCASSSSRGTETQYFGPGTRLLVL.

The chain carries TRBV5-1 and TRBJ2-1, with 7 bases lining up with TRBD1. CDR1 SGHRS and CDR2 YFSETQ come from the germline V gene. This CDR3 comprises 15 residues. J gave up 4 bases and V 3 bases, and 7 bases lay outside the gene matches. Here the CDR3 reads CASSSTGQNYNEQFF. The CDR3 bases are TGCGCCAGCAGCTCCACGGGACAGAATTACAATGAGCAGTTCTTC.

Only a few counts were recorded for this clonotype. The chain carries TRBV10-3 and TRBJ2-1; 7 positions match TRBD2. This CDR3 is built from 12 residues. CDR1 ENHRY and CDR2 SYGVKD come from the germline V gene. V lost 10 bases, J lost 3 bases, and 3 bases stayed unmatched. As DNA, the CDR3 is TGTGCCACCGGGGGGTTCTACAATGAGCAGTTCTTC. It translates to CATGGFYNEQFF.

The chain uses TRBV6-4 and TRBJ1-2; tentative D call: TRBD1 (5 bases). This CDR3 comprises 14 residues. Trimming removed 4 bases from V and 8 bases from J, with 17 bases in between. Germline CDR1 is MRHNA and CDR2 is SNTAGT. CDR3 protein: CASSADGTSEGYTF. CDR3 coding DNA: TGTGCCAGCAGTGCTGACGGGACCTCTGAGGGCTACACCTTC.

The gene calls are TRBV3-1 and TRBJ1-6, with a weak D call TRBD1 (6 bases). Germline-derived CDR1 and CDR2 are LGHDT and YNNKEL (reference sequence). The CDR3 loop spans 14 amino acids. V shed 4 bases and J shed 7 bases, with 11 bases lying between them. Written as DNA, the CDR3 is TGTGCCAGCAGCCCGGGACACTTGAATTCACCCCTCCACTTT. It is translated as CASSPGHLNSPLHF.

This clonotype occurred a few times. V is TRBV6-1 and J is TRBJ2-7; 8 nucleotides agree with TRBD1. Germline V gene data show CDR1 as MNHNS and CDR2 as SASEGT. The CDR3 length is 16 residues. V was pared by 7 bases and J by 0 bases, with 11 bases of the junction left unmatched. The CDR3 DNA is TGTGCCAGCAAAACACGGACAGGGATCGGCTCCTACGAGCAGTACTTC. Amino acids: CASKTRTGIGSYEQYF.

This clonotype has a count of ten or more. This sequence joins TRBV9 and TRBJ2-5; no clear D. The germline gives CDR1 SGDLS, CDR2 YYNGEE. This CDR3 region has 14 residues. Trimming removed 1 base from V and 1 base from J, with 8 bases in between. CDR3 sequence reads: CASSVMGSQETQYF. CDR3 nucleotide sequence: TGTGCCAGCAGCGTAATGGGAAGCCAAGAGACCCAGTACTTC.

This chain links TRBV19 with TRBJ1-4; possible D gene TRBD1, 5 bases. The CDR3 extends over 12 amino acids. V was trimmed by 9 bases and J by 6 bases, leaving 11 bases between them. The germline gives CDR1 LNHDA, CDR2 SQIVND (reference sequence). The CDR3 DNA follows: TGTGCCAGCTCCTCCAGGGATGAAAAACTGTTTTTT. It specifies CASSSRDEKLFF.

This clonotype has a count of ten or more. The chain is built from TRBV20-1 and TRBJ1-5, with 7 bases fitting TRBD1. Germline CDR1 is DFQATT and CDR2 is SNEGSKA (reference sequence). J lost 1 base, V lost 4 bases, and 16 bases had no gene match. The CDR3 is made up of 18 amino acids. The CDR3 here is CSANSGRGSLLSNQPQHF. As DNA, the CDR3 is TGCAGTGCTAACTCGGGCAGGGGGTCACTTCTGAGCAATCAGCCCCAGCATTTT.

This clonotype was detected ten times or more. The chain joins TRBV4-3 to TRBJ2-1; possibly TRBD1 for D (5 bases). The CDR3 has 16 amino acids. Trimming stripped 8 bases from V and 4 bases from J, with 21 bases between. The germline gives CDR1 LGHNA, CDR2 YSLEER. The CDR3 reads CASGVQVGLGYNEQFF. The CDR3 nucleotides read TGCGCCAGCGGAGTACAGGTGGGTTTGGGATACAATGAGCAGTTCTTC.

Written as DNA, the CDR3 is TGTGCCAGCATCCTTAACACTGAAGCTTTCTTT. This codes for CASILNTEAFF. The V call is TRBV12-3 or TRBV12-4, the J call TRBJ1-1; D ambiguous. V was cut by 7 bases and J by 2 bases, with 5 bases left in between. The length of the CDR3 is 11 residues.

This rearrangement joins TRBV11-2 to TRBJ2-3; D may be TRBD2 (6 bases). This CDR3 is built from 16 residues. From germline, CDR1 is SGHAT and CDR2 FQNNGV. V was clipped by 5 bases and J by 0 bases, with 15 bases between them. As DNA, the CDR3 is TGTGCCAGCAGCCTACAGACGGGGGTTAGCACAGATACGCAGTATTTT. This sequence encodes CASSLQTGVSTDTQYF.

The rearrangement uses TRBV30 and TRBJ1-6; the D is unclear. The germline V gene has CDR1 GTSNPN and CDR2 SVGIG (reference sequence). V was cut by 1 base and J by 9 bases, with 7 bases left in between. The CDR3 loop spans 12 amino acids. In nucleotides, the CDR3 is TGTGCCTGGAGTGGGACGATTTCACCCCTCCACTTT. Its protein product is CAWSGTISPLHF.

The chain couples TRBV4-1 to TRBJ2-5; D perhaps matches TRBD1 (5 bases). Germline assignment: CDR1 MGHRA and CDR2 YSYEKL. The germline V and J ends were trimmed by 10 bases and 7 bases, with 22 bases remaining between them. The CDR3 runs 14 residues. DNA of the CDR3: TGCGCCATTTCTCAGGGCCTAAGGGAAGGGACCCAGTACTTC. Its protein is CAISQGLREGTQYF.

This clonotype was observed a few times. This chain connects TRBV12-3 or TRBV12-4 to TRBJ2-2; 8 positions agree with TRBD1. The CDR3 runs to 15 residues. The V segment lost 3 bases and the J segment 5 bases; nucleotides outside the gene matches: 5. Written as DNA, the CDR3 is TGTGCCAGCAGTTTCCAGGGGGCCTCGACCGGGGAGCTGTTTTTT. Translation: CASSFQGASTGELFF.

With respect to this clonotype: This may arise from a read error, as a much more abundant clone is one base away. CDR3 region: CDSSLSRGTGALQETQYF. The CDR3 DNA follows: TGCGACAGCAGCTTGAGCAGGGGGACAGGGGCGTTACAAGAGACCCAGTACTTC. The chain uses TRBV5-1 and TRBJ2-5, with 10 bases that match TRBD1. Germline V gene data show CDR1 as SGHRS and CDR2 as YFSETQ. This CDR3 has 18 amino acids.

This clonotype was found a few times. This chain uses TRBV3-1 with TRBJ2-7, with a possible D match to TRBD2 (5 bases). The CDR3 runs to 13 residues. Germline values: CDR1 LGHDT, CDR2 YNNKEL (reference sequence). Deletions cut 8 bases from V and 1 base from J, with 12 bases between. The CDR3 region is CASLASGSYEQYF. In DNA, the CDR3 is TGTGCCAGCCTAGCTTCAGGATCCTACGAGCAGTACTTC.